This TCR beta chain was documented in a study of beta chain features in type 1 diabetes. Study observations and caveats: Type 1 diabetes patients had fewer VDJ junction insertions and more deletions. Significant though moderate, a shortening of TCRB CDR3s appeared in all four CD4+ subsets of Type 1 diabetes patients.

Concerning this clone: Its antigen is not identified.

Sorting based on CD45RO/CCR7/CD25/CD127/CD95/CD27 separated CD4+ naive, central memory, regulatory and stem cell-like memory cells. The CDR3 is 16 amino acids. Germline V gives CDR1 SGHNT, CDR2 YENEEA. V shed 2 bases, J shed 8 bases, and the junction held 10 bases outside the gene matches. TCRB transcripts that were expressed got sequenced, as all of the isolated RNA had been reverse transcribed. The repertoire was sequenced with immunoSEQ multiplex PCR; TCRdb's copy has only in-frame clones and lacks some. Among roughly 350,000 clones, around 10% were seen once, and the ten largest hold roughly 0.016%.

Sequencing was carried out using naive CD4+ T cells from blood. This TCR came from a woman aged 25 to 45 in good health. The chain carries TRBV11-3 and TRBJ2-1; 9 bases are a match to TRBD1. In nucleotides, the CDR3 is TGTGCCAGCAGCTTATACGGGACAGGGTCTTCCTATGAGCAGTTCTTC. Its translation: CASSLYGTGSSYEQFF.